What follows is one TCR beta chain and its context. Its target is not known. MiXCR was run by TCRdb on the RT-PCR reads, yielding one entry per CDR3 protein. The table has fewer than 750,000 distinct CDR3 sequences, 14% seen once. The record originates from a study of response to subunit inactivated influenza vaccine. Notes on the study in general: Each seasonal flu vaccination may recruit only limited new T cells, authors suggested.

The sequencing here drew on PBMCs from blood, taken 11 to 12 days after vaccination. This TCR was recovered from a man aged 50 to 60 who received an inactivated influenza vaccine.

The CDR3 DNA reads as TGTGCCAGCAGTTTCACAGGGGGGATCGGGGAGCTGTTTTTT. It codes for CASSFTGGIGELFF. The J gene is TRBJ2-2, the V gene TRBV27; 8 bases fit TRBD1. The CDR3 runs to 14 residues. Germline values: CDR1 MNHEY, CDR2 SMNVEV (reference sequence). V gave up 3 bases and J gave up 7 bases; unmatched junction bases: 4.